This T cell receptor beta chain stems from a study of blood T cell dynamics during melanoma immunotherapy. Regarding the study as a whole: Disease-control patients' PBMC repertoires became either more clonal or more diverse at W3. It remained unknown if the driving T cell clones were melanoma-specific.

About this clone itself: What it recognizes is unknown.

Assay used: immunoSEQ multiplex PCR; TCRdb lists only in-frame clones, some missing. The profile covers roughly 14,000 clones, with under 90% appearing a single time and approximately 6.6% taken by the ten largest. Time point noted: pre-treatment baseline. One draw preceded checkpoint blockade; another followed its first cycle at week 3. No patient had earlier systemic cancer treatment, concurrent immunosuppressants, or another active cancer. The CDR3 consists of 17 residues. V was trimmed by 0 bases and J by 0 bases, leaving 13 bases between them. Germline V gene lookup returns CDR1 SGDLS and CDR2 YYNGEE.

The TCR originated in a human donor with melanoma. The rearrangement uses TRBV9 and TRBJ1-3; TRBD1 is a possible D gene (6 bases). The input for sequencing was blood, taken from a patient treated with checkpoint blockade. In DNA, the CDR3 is TGTGCCAGCAGCGTAGCAGGGGTGGAATTCTCTGGAAACACCATATATTTT. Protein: CASSVAGVEFSGNTIYF. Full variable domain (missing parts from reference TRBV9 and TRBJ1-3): DSGVTQTPKHLITATGQRVTLRCSPRSGDLSVYWYQQSLDQGLQFLIQYYNGEERAKGNILERFSAQQFPDLHSELNLSSLELGDSALYFCASSVAGVEFSGNTIYFGEGSWLTVV.